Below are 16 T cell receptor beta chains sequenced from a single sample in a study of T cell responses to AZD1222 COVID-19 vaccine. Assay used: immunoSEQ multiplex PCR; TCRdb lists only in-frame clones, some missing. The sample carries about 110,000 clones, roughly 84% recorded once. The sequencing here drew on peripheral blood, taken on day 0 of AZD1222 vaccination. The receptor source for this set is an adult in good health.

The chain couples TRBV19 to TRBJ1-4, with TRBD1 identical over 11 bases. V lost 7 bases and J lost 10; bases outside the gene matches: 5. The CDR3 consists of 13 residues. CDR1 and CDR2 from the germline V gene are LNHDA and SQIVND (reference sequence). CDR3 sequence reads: CASTGQGAVKLFF. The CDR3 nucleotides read TGTGCCAGTACCGGACAGGGGGCCGTAAAACTGTTTTTT. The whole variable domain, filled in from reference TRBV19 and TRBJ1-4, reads DGGITQSPKYLFRKEGQNVTLSCEQNLNHDAMYWYRQDPGQGLRLIYYSQIVNDFQKGDIAEGYSVSREKKESFPLTVTSAQKNPTAFYLCASTGQGAVKLFFGSGTQLSVL.

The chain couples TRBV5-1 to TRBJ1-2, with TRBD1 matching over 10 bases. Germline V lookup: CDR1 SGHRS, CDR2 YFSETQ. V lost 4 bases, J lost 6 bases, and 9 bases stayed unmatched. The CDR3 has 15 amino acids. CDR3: CASSGGQGVVDGYTF. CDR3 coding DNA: TGCGCCAGCAGCGGAGGACAGGGGGTGGTGGATGGCTACACCTTC.

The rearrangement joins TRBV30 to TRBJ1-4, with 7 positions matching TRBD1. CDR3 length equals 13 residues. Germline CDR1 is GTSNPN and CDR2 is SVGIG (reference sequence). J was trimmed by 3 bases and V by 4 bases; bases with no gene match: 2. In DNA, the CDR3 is TGTGCCTGGACGACAGGGTCTAATGAAAAACTGTTTTTT. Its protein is CAWTTGSNEKLFF. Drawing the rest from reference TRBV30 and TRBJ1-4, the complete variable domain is SQTIHQWPATLVQPVGSPLSLECTVEGTSNPNLYWYRQAAGRGLQLLFYSVGIGQISSEVPQNLSASRPQDRQFILSSKKLLLSDSGFYLCAWTTGSNEKLFFGSGTQLSVL.

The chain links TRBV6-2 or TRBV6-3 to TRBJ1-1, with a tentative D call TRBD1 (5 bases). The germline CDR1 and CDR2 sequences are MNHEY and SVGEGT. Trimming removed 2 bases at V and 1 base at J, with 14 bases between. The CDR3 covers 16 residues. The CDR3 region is CASSYLPGSRNTEAFF. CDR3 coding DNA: TGTGCCAGCAGTTACCTTCCAGGGTCTAGGAACACTGAAGCTTTCTTT.

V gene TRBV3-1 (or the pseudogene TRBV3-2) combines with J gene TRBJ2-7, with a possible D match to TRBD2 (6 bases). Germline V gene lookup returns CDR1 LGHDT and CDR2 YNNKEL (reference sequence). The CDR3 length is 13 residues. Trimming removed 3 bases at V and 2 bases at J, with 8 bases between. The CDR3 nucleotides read TGTGCCAGCAGCCACGGGGGAACCTACGAGCAGTACTTC. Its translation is CASSHGGTYEQYF.

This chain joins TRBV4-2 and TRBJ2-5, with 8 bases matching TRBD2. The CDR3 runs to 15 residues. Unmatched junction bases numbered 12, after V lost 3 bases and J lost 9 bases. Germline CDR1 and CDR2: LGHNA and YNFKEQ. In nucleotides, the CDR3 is TGTGCCAGCAGCCAGTCTAGCGGGCCCGGGGCTGCCCAGTACTTC. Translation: CASSQSSGPGAAQYF.

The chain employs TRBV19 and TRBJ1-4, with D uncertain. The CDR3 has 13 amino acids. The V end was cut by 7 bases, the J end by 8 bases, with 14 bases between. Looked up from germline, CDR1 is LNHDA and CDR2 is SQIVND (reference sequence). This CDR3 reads CASISRREEKLFF. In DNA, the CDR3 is TGTGCCAGTATTTCCAGACGCGAGGAAAAACTGTTTTTT.

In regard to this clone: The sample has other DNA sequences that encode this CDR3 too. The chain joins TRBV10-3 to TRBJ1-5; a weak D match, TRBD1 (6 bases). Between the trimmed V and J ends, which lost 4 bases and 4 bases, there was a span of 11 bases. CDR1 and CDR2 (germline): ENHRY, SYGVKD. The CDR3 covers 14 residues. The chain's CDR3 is CAISAGVGNQPQHF. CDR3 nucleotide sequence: TGTGCCATCAGTGCAGGGGTAGGGAATCAGCCCCAGCATTTT.

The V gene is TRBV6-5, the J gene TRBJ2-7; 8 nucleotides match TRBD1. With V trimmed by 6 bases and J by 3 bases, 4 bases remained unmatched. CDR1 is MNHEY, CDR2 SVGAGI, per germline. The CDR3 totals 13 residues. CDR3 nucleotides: TGTGCCAGCAGGGGGACAGGCTTCTACGAGCAGTACTTC. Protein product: CASRGTGFYEQYF.

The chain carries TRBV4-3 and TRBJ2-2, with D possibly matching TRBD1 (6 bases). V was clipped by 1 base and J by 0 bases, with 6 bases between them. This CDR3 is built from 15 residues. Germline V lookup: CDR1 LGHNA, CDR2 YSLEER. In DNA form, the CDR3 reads TGCGCCAGCAGCCAAGGGGGGCCGAACACCGGGGAGCTGTTTTTT. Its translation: CASSQGGPNTGELFF.

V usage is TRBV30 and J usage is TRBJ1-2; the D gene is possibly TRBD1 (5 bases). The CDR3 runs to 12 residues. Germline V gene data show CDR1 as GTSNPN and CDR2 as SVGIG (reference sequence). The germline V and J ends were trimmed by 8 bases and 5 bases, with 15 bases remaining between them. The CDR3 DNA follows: TGTGCCCATAATCGGGGGGAGTATGGCTACACCTTC. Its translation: CAHNRGEYGYTF. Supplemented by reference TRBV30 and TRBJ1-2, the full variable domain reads SQTIHQWPATLVQPVGSPLSLECTVEGTSNPNLYWYRQAAGRGLQLLFYSVGIGQISSEVPQNLSASRPQDRQFILSSKKLLLSDSGFYLCAHNRGEYGYTFGSGTRLTVV.

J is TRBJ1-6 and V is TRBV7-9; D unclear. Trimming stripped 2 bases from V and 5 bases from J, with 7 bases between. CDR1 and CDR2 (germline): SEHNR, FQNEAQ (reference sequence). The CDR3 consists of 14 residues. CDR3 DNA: TGTGCCAGCAGCTTAATGACGGATAATTCACCCCTCCACTTT. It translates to CASSLMTDNSPLHF.

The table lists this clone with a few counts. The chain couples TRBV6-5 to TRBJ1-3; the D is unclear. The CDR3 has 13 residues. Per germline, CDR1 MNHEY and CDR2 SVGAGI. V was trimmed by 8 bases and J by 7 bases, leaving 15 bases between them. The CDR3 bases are TGTGCCAGCCATGACCTGTTTCGGAACACCATATATTTT. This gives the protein CASHDLFRNTIYF.

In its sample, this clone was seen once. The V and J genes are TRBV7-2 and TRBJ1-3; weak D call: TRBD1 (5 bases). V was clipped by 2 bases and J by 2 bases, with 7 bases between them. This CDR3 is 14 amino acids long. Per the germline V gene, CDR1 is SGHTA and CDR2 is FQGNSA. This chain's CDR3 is CASSLRGAGNTIYF. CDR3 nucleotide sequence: TGTGCCAGCAGCTTAAGAGGGGCTGGAAACACCATATATTTT.

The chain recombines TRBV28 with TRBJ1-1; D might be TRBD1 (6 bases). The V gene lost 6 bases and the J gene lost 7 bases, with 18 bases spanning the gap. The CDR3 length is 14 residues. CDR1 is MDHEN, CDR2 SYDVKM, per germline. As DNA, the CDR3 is TGTGCCAGCAGCAGATTAGTGGGGGGCGATGAAGCTTTCTTT. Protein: CASSRLVGGDEAFF.

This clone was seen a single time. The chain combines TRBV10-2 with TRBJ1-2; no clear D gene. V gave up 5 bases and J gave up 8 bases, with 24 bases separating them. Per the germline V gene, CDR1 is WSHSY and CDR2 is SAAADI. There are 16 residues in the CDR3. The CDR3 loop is CASSTSRTGNLLGYTF. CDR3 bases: TGCGCCAGCAGTACCTCCCGGACGGGCAATCTCTTGGGCTACACCTTC.